The clone carrying this T cell receptor (beta chain) was detected ten times or more. These data are taken from a study of T cells in Graves' hyperthyroidism and ophthalmopathy. The CDR3 consists of 16 residues. CDR1 and CDR2 from the germline V gene are SGHAT and FQNNGV. V was pared by 6 bases and J by 7 bases, with 12 bases of the junction left unmatched. Amplification of TCR beta CDR3 regions used RNA as the template. The primer set for the first-round RT-PCR of the TCR CDR3 was HTBI. TCRdb re-analysed the multiplex PCR reads in MiXCR, keeping a single row per CDR3 protein. The sample has about 610,000 distinct CDR3 sequences; about a sixth are singletons.

The chain combines TRBV11-2 with TRBJ1-6, with 7 bases that match TRBD1. Sequences were obtained from blood. This clonotype originated in a woman aged 35 to 49 with Graves' ophthalmopathy. CDR3 residues: CASRSGTAVENSPLHF. DNA of the CDR3: TGTGCCAGCAGGTCAGGGACAGCGGTAGAGAATTCACCCCTCCACTTT.